A single sample gave rise to the 22 T cell receptor beta chains below, sequenced in a study of CD8+ T cells in alopecia areata. Treatment noted: oral pan-JAK inhibitor, 5-10 mg twice daily. RNA extraction was followed by reverse transcription into cDNA, which acted as the sequencing template. This table comes from immunoSEQ multiplex PCR, and its TCRdb copy is limited to in-frame clones, with some not included. Found here are 250,000 to 350,000 clones, 60% of them singletons; the top ten hold around 0.84%. Sequences were derived from CD4+ T cells sorted from blood, sampled around week 54, from a patient treated with tofacitinib. These receptors originate from a human donor with alopecia areata.

This clone was seen once. This chain connects TRBV5-4 to TRBJ2-2; no clear D. V was cut by 2 bases and J by 0 bases, with 5 bases left in between. This CDR3 has 14 residues. Germline values: CDR1 SGHNT, CDR2 YYREEE (reference sequence). CDR3 in DNA: TGTGCCAGCAGCTTTACAGCGAACACCGGGGAGCTGTTTTTT. Residues: CASSFTANTGELFF.

This chain connects TRBV15 to TRBJ2-7; possible D gene TRBD1, 6 bases. Per germline, CDR1 LNHNV and CDR2 YYDKDF (reference sequence). The CDR3 runs to 14 residues. The germline V and J ends were trimmed by 1 base and 2 bases, with 9 bases remaining between them. CDR3 amino acids: CATSRGPGAYEQYF. DNA for the CDR3: TGTGCCACCAGCAGAGGTCCAGGGGCCTACGAGCAGTACTTC.

The genes are TRBV9 and TRBJ2-1; 8 nucleotides agree with TRBD1. The CDR3 is made up of 15 amino acids. Looked up from germline, CDR1 is SGDLS and CDR2 is YYNGEE. Unmatched junction bases numbered 5, after V lost 0 bases and J lost 6 bases. The CDR3: CASSVAGQEFNEQFF. CDR3 nucleotides: TGTGCCAGCAGCGTAGCGGGACAGGAATTCAATGAGCAGTTCTTC.

This chain joins TRBV30 and TRBJ2-3; D gene ambiguous. The CDR3 sequence is 12 residues long. The germline gives CDR1 GTSNPN, CDR2 SVGIG (reference sequence). V gave up 3 bases and J gave up 7 bases, with 11 bases separating them. This CDR3 is CAWSPGGYTQYF. CDR3 DNA: TGTGCCTGGAGCCCAGGTGGATATACGCAGTATTTT.

There are a few counts of this clone. This chain connects TRBV6-5 to TRBJ1-6, with unresolved D. Trimming removed 8 bases at V and 10 bases at J, with 3 bases between. The CDR3 spans 9 residues. Germline V CDR1 and CDR2: MNHEY, SVGAGI. This CDR3 is CASFSPLHF. CDR3 in DNA: TGTGCCAGCTTCTCACCCCTCCACTTT.

This clone was seen many times. CDR3 sequence (DNA): TGTGCCAGCAGTGAACAGGGTCTATCCTACAATGAGCAGTTCTTC. Amino acids: CASSEQGLSYNEQFF. The chain carries TRBV9 and TRBJ2-1, with a weak D call TRBD1 (6 bases). CDR1 is SGDLS and CDR2 is YYNGEE in the germline V gene. Deletions cut 5 bases from V and 1 base from J, with 13 bases between. There are 15 residues in the CDR3. Filled out from reference TRBV9 and TRBJ2-1, the complete variable domain reads DSGVTQTPKHLITATGQRVTLRCSPRSGDLSVYWYQQSLDQGLQFLIQYYNGEERAKGNILERFSAQQFPDLHSELNLSSLELGDSALYFCASSEQGLSYNEQFFGPGTRLTVL.

This clone was picked up one time. The chain employs TRBV7-2 and TRBJ2-5, with 11 bases aligning to TRBD2. V dropped 5 bases and J dropped 5; count of bases not matched to a gene: 4. The CDR3 totals 14 residues. CDR1 and CDR2 (germline): SGHTA, FQGNSA. The chain's CDR3 is CASSRRLAGETQYF. The CDR3 coding sequence is TGTGCCAGCAGCCGAAGACTAGCGGGGGAGACCCAGTACTTC.

The chain joins TRBV30 to TRBJ1-1; D gene unclear. Germline assignment: CDR1 GTSNPN and CDR2 SVGIG (reference sequence). The CDR3 is made up of 12 amino acids. V lost 5 bases to trimming and J lost 4 bases, with 11 bases between them. The CDR3: CAWVLGGTEAFF. As DNA, the CDR3 is TGTGCCTGGGTCCTTGGAGGCACTGAAGCTTTCTTT.

The chain carries TRBV27 and TRBJ1-6; D may be TRBD1 (5 bases). CDR1 MNHEY and CDR2 SMNVEV come from the germline V gene (reference sequence). V was trimmed by 4 bases and J by 11 bases, leaving 15 bases between them. This CDR3 has 14 residues. This CDR3 reads CASSSRDGRAPLHF. The CDR3 coding sequence is TGTGCCAGCAGTTCCAGGGACGGTAGGGCACCCCTCCACTTT.

This chain uses TRBV25-1 with TRBJ1-2, with a possible D match to TRBD1 (5 bases). Germline V gene sequence: CDR1 MGHDK, CDR2 SYGVNS. Between the trimmed V and J ends, which lost 6 bases and 3 bases, there was a span of 8 bases. The CDR3 covers 12 residues. As DNA, the CDR3 is TGTGCCAGCAGCGACAGCCACTATGGCTACACCTTC. Its protein is CASSDSHYGYTF.

The chain recombines TRBV7-2 with TRBJ2-4; D is perhaps TRBD2 (5 bases). The CDR3 length is 12 residues. Trimming pared 3 bases from V and 9 bases from J, leaving 9 bases between. Looked up from germline, CDR1 is SGHTA and CDR2 is FQGNSA. The CDR3 DNA follows: TGTGCCAGCAGCTTGAGGGTCGGCATTCAGTACTTC. Translated, it gives CASSLRVGIQYF. The full variable domain, in which reference TRBV7-2 and TRBJ2-4 provide the parts outside the CDR3, is GAGVSQSPSNKVTEKGKDVELRCDPISGHTALYWYRQSLGQGLEFLIYFQGNSAPDKSGLPSDRFSAERTGGSVSTLTIQRTQQEDSAVYLCASSLRVGIQYFGAGTRLSVL.

J is TRBJ2-7 and V is TRBV4-3; D remains unclear. Trimming cost V 0 bases and J 0 bases, with 9 bases left between them. CDR1 is LGHNA and CDR2 is YSLEER in the germline V gene. This CDR3 contains 15 residues. Here the CDR3 DNA reads TGCGCCAGCAGCCAAGATATTGTCTACTCCTACGAGCAGTACTTC. Amino acids: CASSQDIVYSYEQYF.

The J gene is TRBJ2-3, the V gene TRBV7-9; 15 bases map to TRBD2. CDR3 size: 19 residues. With V trimmed by 3 bases and J by 2 bases, 9 bases remained unmatched. CDR1 is SEHNR, CDR2 FQNEAQ, per germline (reference sequence). CDR3: CASSFTGLAGGSYTDTQYF. CDR3 bases: TGTGCCAGCAGCTTTACGGGACTAGCGGGGGGTTCCTACACAGATACGCAGTATTTT. Combining the CDR3 with reference TRBV7-9 and TRBJ2-3 gives the whole variable domain DTGVSQNPRHKITKRGQNVTFRCDPISEHNRLYWYRQTLGQGPEFLTYFQNEAQLEKSRLLSDRFSAERPKGSFSTLEIQRTEQGDSAMYLCASSFTGLAGGSYTDTQYFGPGTRLTVL.

CDR3 in amino acids: CASSLSLAAYNEQFF. DNA of the CDR3: TGTGCCAGCAGCCTTAGTCTAGCGGCTTACAATGAGCAGTTCTTC. The rearrangement joins TRBV9 to TRBJ2-1; 7 positions match TRBD2. The CDR3 extends over 15 amino acids. Germline lookup yields CDR1 SGDLS and CDR2 YYNGEE. Trimming at V came to 4 bases and at J to 4 bases, leaving 8 bases not matched to a gene.

The rearrangement joins TRBV7-3 to TRBJ1-2; TRBD1 aligns across 8 bases. The length of the CDR3 is 15 residues. Trimming at V came to 5 bases and at J to 3 bases, leaving 8 bases not matched to a gene. Looked up from germline, CDR1 is SGHTA and CDR2 is FQGTGA. CDR3 loop: CASSPSGQGDYGYTF. CDR3 coding DNA: TGTGCCAGCAGCCCAAGTGGACAGGGCGACTATGGCTACACCTTC. The full variable domain, rest sourced from reference TRBV7-3 and TRBJ1-2, is GAGVSQTPSNKVTEKGKYVELRCDPISGHTALYWYRQSLGQGPEFLIYFQGTGAADDSGLPNDRFFAVRPEGSVSTLKIQRTERGDSAVYLCASSPSGQGDYGYTFGSGTRLTVV.

The genes are TRBV30 and TRBJ2-7; possible D gene TRBD1, 5 bases. The CDR3 extends over 12 amino acids. Germline values: CDR1 GTSNPN, CDR2 SVGIG (reference sequence). Between the trimmed V and J ends, which lost 0 bases and 2 bases, there was a span of 5 bases. The CDR3 sequence is CAWSVGAYEQYF. In DNA, the CDR3 is TGTGCCTGGAGTGTAGGGGCCTACGAGCAGTACTTC.

J is TRBJ2-5 and V is TRBV4-2, with D perhaps TRBD2 (6 bases). This CDR3 is built from 15 residues. Germline CDR1 LGHNA, CDR2 YNFKEQ. The ends were cut back, 1 base at V and 5 bases at J, with 14 bases in the middle. DNA for the CDR3: TGTGCCAGCAGCCAAGGATCGGAGGGACGGGAGACCCAGTACTTC. This sequence encodes CASSQGSEGRETQYF.

The chain has TRBV2 and TRBJ2-7; TRBD1 agrees at 9 bases. Germline lookup yields CDR1 SNHLY and CDR2 FYNNEI. The CDR3 has 15 residues. Losses at the gene ends were 6 bases for V and 4 bases for J; bases not matched to a gene: 10. This CDR3 reads CASRVTGGGYYEQYF. CDR3 bases: TGTGCCAGCAGGGTGACAGGGGGGGGATATTACGAGCAGTACTTC.

V usage is TRBV5-1 and J usage is TRBJ2-4; D possibly uses TRBD1 or TRBD2 (5 bases each). V was pared by 0 bases and J by 3 bases, with 16 bases between. Germline loops: CDR1 SGHRS, CDR2 YFSETQ. The CDR3 consists of 17 residues. CDR3 sequence reads: CASSLAPILGGKNIQYF. The CDR3 region has the DNA TGCGCCAGCAGCTTGGCCCCGATCCTTGGGGGCAAAAACATTCAGTACTTC.

This clone has a handful of counts. This chain uses TRBV4-1 with TRBJ2-5; the D call may be TRBD1 or TRBD2 (5 bases each). Germline values: CDR1 MGHRA, CDR2 YSYEKL. The CDR3 is made up of 12 amino acids. V was shortened by 1 base and J by 5 bases, with 5 bases between the two germline ends. The CDR3 here is CASSQGGETQYF. CDR3 bases: TGCGCCAGCAGCCAAGGGGGGGAGACCCAGTACTTC.

With respect to this clone: The junction departs from the called germline gene at one end, perhaps through a read error. The genes are TRBV7-7 and TRBJ2-1; D uncertain. This CDR3 is built from 14 residues. From germline, CDR1 is SSHAT and CDR2 FNYEAQ (reference sequence). CDR3 coding DNA: TGTGCTAGCAGCTTAGAGGTGCAGGCCAATGAGCAGTTCTTC. This gives the protein CASSLEVQANEQFF.

This chain links TRBV9 with TRBJ1-1; TRBD1 might be the D (5 bases). Trimming stripped 0 bases from V and 5 bases from J, with 11 bases between. Germline V lookup: CDR1 SGDLS, CDR2 YYNGEE. This CDR3 contains 14 residues. The CDR3 here is CASSVAQKGTEAFF. CDR3 nucleotides: TGTGCCAGCAGCGTAGCACAGAAGGGGACTGAAGCTTTCTTT.